This TCR beta chain was profiled in a study of radiation and T cells in renal cell carcinoma. On the study more broadly: Nephrectomy followed 15 Gy stereotactic body radiation by 4 weeks. Study observations and caveats: From baseline, blood top tumor clonotypes peaked at 2 weeks post-radiation. Without pretreatment biopsies, baseline tumor clonotype presence was undetermined.

Comment on this clone: Its antigen is unidentified.

Germline CDR1 and CDR2: SEHNR and FQNEAQ (reference sequence). The CDR3 is made up of 14 amino acids. The junction had 5 bases not matched to a gene; V was cut back by 5 bases and J by 3 bases. Only in-frame clones appear in the TCRdb table, and some are missing; sequencing was by immunoSEQ multiplex PCR. The table lists about 49,000 clones, 80% of them singletons, with around 30% in the top ten. The time point denotes: blood 2 weeks post-SBRT. Treatment in this sample: 15 Gy SBRT to primary tumor, nephrectomy 4 weeks later. The tumor was a clear cell renal cell carcinoma. The V call is TRBV7-9, the J call TRBJ2-3; 7 bases line up with TRBD1. Material: blood, obtained from a patient whose treatment included radiotherapy and nephrectomy. The receptor was derived from an older woman with renal cell carcinoma. The CDR3: CASSPRDRTDTQYF. DNA of the CDR3: TGTGCCAGCAGCCCACGGGACAGAACAGATACGCAGTATTTT.